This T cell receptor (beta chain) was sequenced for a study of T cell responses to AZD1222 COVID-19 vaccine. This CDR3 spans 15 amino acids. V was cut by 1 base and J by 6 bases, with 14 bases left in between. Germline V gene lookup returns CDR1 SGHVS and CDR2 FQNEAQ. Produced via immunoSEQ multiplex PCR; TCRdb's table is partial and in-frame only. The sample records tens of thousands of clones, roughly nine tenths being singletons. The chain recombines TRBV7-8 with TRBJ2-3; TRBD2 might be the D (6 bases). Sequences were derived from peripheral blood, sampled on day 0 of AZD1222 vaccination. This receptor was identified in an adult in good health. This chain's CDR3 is CASSLVIGRLDTQYF. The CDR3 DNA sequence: TGTGCCAGCAGCTTAGTTATCGGGAGACTTGATACGCAGTATTTT.